This T cell receptor beta chain was retrieved from a study of sequential checkpoint blockade in melanoma. For the study at large: After nivolumab or ipilimumab alone, about two dozen patients had week-13 rebiopsies.

The CDR3 covers 12 residues. Germline values: CDR1 GTSNPN, CDR2 SVGIG (reference sequence). Trimming removed 2 bases at V and 3 bases at J, with 7 bases between. Treatment indicated: randomized to nivolumab then ipilimumab (arm A) or the reverse (arm B). Some clones are missing from TCRdb's copy, which holds only in-frame ones; the method was immunoSEQ multiplex PCR. The data show more than 3,000 clones, 16% seen once. The sample here was tumor tissue (inferred from file names), taken from a patient given nivolumab and ipilimumab in sequence. The sequence was obtained from a human donor with melanoma. The V call is TRBV30, the J call TRBJ1-1; D ambiguous. CDR3 residues: CAWSRVDTEAFF. Written as DNA, the CDR3 is TGTGCCTGGAGTAGAGTGGACACTGAAGCTTTCTTT.